This T cell receptor beta chain was found in a study of T cell clusters in autoimmune cytopenias. TRB was amplified by touch-down multiplex PCR, primer pools A and B combined. TCRdb re-called the multiplex PCR reads and gives one entry per CDR3 protein, without DNA. Its listing shows some 4,300 distinct CDR3 sequences. This clonotype is classed as medium-sized (0.01 to 0.1%) by frequency. This CDR3 comprises 11 residues. CDR1 and CDR2 (germline): SQVTM, ANQGSEA. Each sample's input was 250 to 300 ng genomic DNA, 35,000 to 40,000 genome equivalents. The same data also went into a second study, on T cell repertoires in aging, cancer and after chemotherapy. That work adds: Over several months to years, re-sampled healthy donor repertoires clearly shared clones.

Sequencing used peripheral blood. This clonotype originated in a human donor in good health. The V gene is TRBV29-1, the J gene TRBJ2-4; checking the TCRdb D call of TRBD2 is not possible without DNA. The CDR3 region is CSVGGEHIQYF.